One sample yielded the 15 T cell receptor beta chains listed below, sequenced in a study of shared clonotypes between healthy human individuals (dated by TCRdb to about 2020). Libraries were made using the immunoSEQ multiplex PCR assay. As stored in TCRdb, this immuneACCESS dataset retains in-frame rearrangements with V and J assigned. A fraction of the clones does not appear; measured against another copy, unresolved V genes explain less than half of the discrepancy, and the remainder lacks a known reason. The sample has roughly 1,800,000 clones on record, about 95% of them singletons. The ten largest clones represent roughly 1.2% of the sample. CD8 naive samples were CD45RO-negative cells positively selected for CCR7, giving a CD45RA+CCR7+ population that excluded TemRA cells. The sequencing input was naive CD8+ T cells sorted from blood. The cell subset or site label on this specimen signifies: CD45RA+CCR7+. The origin of the receptors is a man younger than 30 in good health.

This chain uses TRBV4-1 with TRBJ2-7, with D possibly TRBD1 on 5 matching bases. The CDR3 is 14 residues long. V was trimmed by 1 base and J by 2 bases, leaving 9 bases between them. The germline gives CDR1 MGHRA, CDR2 YSYEKL. CDR3 in DNA: TGCGCCAGCAGCCAAGGACAGAGAGCCTACGAGCAGTACTTC. Its protein product is CASSQGQRAYEQYF.

The chain recombines TRBV9 with TRBJ2-1; 11 bases are a match to TRBD2. V lost 4 bases, J lost 8 bases, and 11 bases stayed unmatched. This CDR3 region has 16 residues. Germline V gene lookup returns CDR1 SGDLS and CDR2 YYNGEE. The CDR3 DNA is TGTGCCAGCAGCCCCGTCACTAGCGGGAGTTCCCATGAGCAGTTCTTC. Its translation is CASSPVTSGSSHEQFF.

The chain couples TRBV16 to TRBJ1-1, with 11 bases lining up with TRBD1. This CDR3 comprises 16 residues. CDR1 is KGHSY and CDR2 is FQNENV in the germline V gene. V lost 4 bases and J lost 4; bases outside the gene matches: 8. CDR3 sequence: CASSPYTGTGGTEAFF. CDR3 DNA: TGTGCCAGCAGCCCTTACACCGGGACAGGGGGCACTGAAGCTTTCTTT.

The chain combines TRBV7-8 with TRBJ2-1; 8 nucleotides agree with TRBD1. The CDR3 runs 16 residues. With 1 base clipped from V and 3 bases from J, the junction kept 5 bases outside the gene matches. Per germline, CDR1 SGHVS and CDR2 FQNEAQ. CDR3 bases: TGTGCCAGCAGCTTAGTCTCAGGGGGCTACTACAATGAGCAGTTCTTC. It specifies CASSLVSGGYYNEQFF. Complete variable domain (other parts from reference TRBV7-8 and TRBJ2-1): GAGVSQSPRYKVAKRGQDVALRCDPISGHVSLFWYQQALGQGPEFLTYFQNEAQLDKSGLPSDRFFAERPEGSVSTLKIQRTQQEDSAVYLCASSLVSGGYYNEQFFGPGTRLTVL.

The genes are TRBV9 and TRBJ2-1, with 7 bases that match TRBD1. CDR3 length: 13 amino acids. Germline V CDR1 and CDR2: SGDLS, YYNGEE. The junction had 6 bases not matched to a gene; V was cut back by 3 bases and J by 9 bases. The CDR3 protein is CASSAGQVIEQFF. CDR3 nucleotide sequence: TGTGCCAGCAGCGCTGGACAGGTTATTGAGCAGTTCTTC.

This clone was detected a few times. V is TRBV5-6 and J is TRBJ1-1; D is perhaps TRBD1 (6 bases). Trimming removed 0 bases from V and 3 bases from J, with 6 bases in between. The CDR3 consists of 13 residues. CDR1 and CDR2 from the germline V gene are SGHDT and YYEEEE. The CDR3 sequence is CASSLGQDTEAFF. For the CDR3, the DNA is TGTGCCAGCAGCTTGGGACAGGACACTGAAGCTTTCTTT.

This chain connects TRBV29-1 to TRBJ2-2; possibly TRBD1 for D (5 bases). Germline CDR1 SQVTM, CDR2 ANQGSEA. Trimming cost V 7 bases and J 0 bases, with 15 bases left between them. This CDR3 contains 15 residues. Written as DNA, the CDR3 is TGCAGCGCCATGACAGCCTATACGAACACCGGGGAGCTGTTTTTT. Its protein product is CSAMTAYTNTGELFF.

V usage is TRBV9 and J usage is TRBJ2-7; either TRBD1 or TRBD2 may supply D (5 bases each). Between the trimmed V and J ends, which lost 4 bases and 5 bases, there was a span of 13 bases. From germline, CDR1 is SGDLS and CDR2 YYNGEE. The CDR3 has 13 residues. The CDR3 DNA reads as TGTGCCAGCAGCCCCGACAGAGGGAACGAGCAGTACTTC. Amino acid sequence: CASSPDRGNEQYF.

This sequence joins TRBV29-1 and TRBJ1-1; D not certain. Germline-derived CDR1 and CDR2 are SQVTM and ANQGSEA. The V end lost 4 bases, the J end lost 1 base, and 10 bases lay between the germline ends. The CDR3 runs 13 residues. The CDR3 DNA sequence: TGCAGCGTTGGTGTTGGCGGGAACACTGAAGCTTTCTTT. Encoded protein: CSVGVGGNTEAFF.

V gene TRBV13 combines with J gene TRBJ1-2; 11 bases align to TRBD1. Per the germline V gene, CDR1 is PRHDT and CDR2 is FYEKMQ (reference sequence). V lost 5 bases and J lost 5; bases outside the gene matches: 7. The CDR3 covers 15 residues. Written as DNA, the CDR3 is TGTGCCAGCAGCCTGAGAGGGACAGGGGGGTATGGCTACACCTTC. Protein sequence: CASSLRGTGGYGYTF.

This clone was found once. The rearrangement joins TRBV7-8 to TRBJ1-1; D is possibly TRBD1 (5 bases). The CDR3 is 18 amino acids. Trimming removed 5 bases at V and 3 bases at J, with 25 bases between. Looked up from germline, CDR1 is SGHVS and CDR2 is FQNEAQ. The CDR3 DNA reads as TGTGCCAGCAGCCTCCGACAGATGGGACTTTCAATTTACACTGAAGCTTTCTTT. Protein: CASSLRQMGLSIYTEAFF.

CDR3 loop: CASSPDRDYNSPLHF. DNA of the CDR3: TGTGCCAGCAGCCCAGACAGGGACTATAATTCACCCCTCCACTTT. The V call is TRBV28, the J call TRBJ1-6; the match to TRBD1 covers 7 bases. Germline V CDR1 and CDR2: MDHEN, SYDVKM. V was pared by 6 bases and J by 3 bases, with 5 bases of the junction left unmatched. This CDR3 region has 15 residues.

This chain uses TRBV4-1 with TRBJ1-4; 7 positions agree with TRBD1. The germline V gene has CDR1 MGHRA and CDR2 YSYEKL. Trimming at V came to 6 bases and at J to 7 bases, leaving 26 bases not matched to a gene. The CDR3 has 20 amino acids. CDR3 residues: CASSQLETGMPEGDLEKLFF. DNA of the CDR3: TGCGCCAGCAGTCAACTCGAGACAGGGATGCCGGAAGGGGACCTTGAAAAACTGTTTTTT.

J is TRBJ2-2 and V is TRBV27; perhaps TRBD2 as D (5 bases). The V end was cut by 7 bases, the J end by 0 bases, with 9 bases between. Germline assignment: CDR1 MNHEY and CDR2 SMNVEV (reference sequence). The CDR3 spans 14 residues. This CDR3 reads CASMPGTNTGELFF. CDR3 coding DNA: TGTGCCAGCATGCCGGGAACGAACACCGGGGAGCTGTTTTTT.

The CDR3: CASSVGQMSSYEQYF. Here the CDR3 DNA reads TGTGCCAGCAGCGTAGGACAGATGAGCTCCTACGAGCAGTACTTC. The chain carries TRBV11-1 and TRBJ2-7, with D perhaps matching TRBD1 (6 bases). Germline CDR1 is SGHAT and CDR2 is FQDESV (reference sequence). The CDR3 loop spans 15 amino acids. Trimming pared 5 bases from V and 0 bases from J, leaving 14 bases between.